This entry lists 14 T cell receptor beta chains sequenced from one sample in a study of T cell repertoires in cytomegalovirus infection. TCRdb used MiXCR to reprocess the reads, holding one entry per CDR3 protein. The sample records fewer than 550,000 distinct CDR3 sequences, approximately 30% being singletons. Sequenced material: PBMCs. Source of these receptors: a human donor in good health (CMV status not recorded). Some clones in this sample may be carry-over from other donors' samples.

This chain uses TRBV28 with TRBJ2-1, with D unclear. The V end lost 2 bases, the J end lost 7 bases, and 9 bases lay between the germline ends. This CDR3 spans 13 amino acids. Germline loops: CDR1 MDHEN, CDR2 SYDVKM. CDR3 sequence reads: CASSLLQPNEQFF. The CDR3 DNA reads TGTGCCAGCAGTTTACTCCAGCCGAATGAGCAGTTCTTC. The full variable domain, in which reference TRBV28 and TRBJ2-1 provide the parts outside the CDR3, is DVKVTQSSRYLVKRTGEKVFLECVQDMDHENMFWYRQDPGLGLRLIYFSYDVKMKEKGDIPEGYSVSREKKERFSLILESASTNQTSMYLCASSLLQPNEQFFGPGTRLTVL.

CDR3 DNA: TGTGCCAGCAGTAGCCTAGGGGAAGATACGCAGTATTTT. It is translated as CASSSLGEDTQYF. The chain has TRBV27 and TRBJ2-3, with TRBD1 as a possible D gene (5 bases). The CDR3 length is 13 residues. V lost 5 bases and J lost 5, with 11 bases in between. Germline V CDR1 and CDR2: MNHEY, SMNVEV (reference sequence).

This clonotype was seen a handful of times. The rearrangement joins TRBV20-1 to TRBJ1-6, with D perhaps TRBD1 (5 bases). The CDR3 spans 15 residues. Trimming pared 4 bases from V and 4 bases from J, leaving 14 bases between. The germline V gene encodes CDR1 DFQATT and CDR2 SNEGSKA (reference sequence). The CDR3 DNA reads TGCAGTGCTAAGCTGGGGCAGGGTTATAATTCACCCCTCCACTTT. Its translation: CSAKLGQGYNSPLHF.

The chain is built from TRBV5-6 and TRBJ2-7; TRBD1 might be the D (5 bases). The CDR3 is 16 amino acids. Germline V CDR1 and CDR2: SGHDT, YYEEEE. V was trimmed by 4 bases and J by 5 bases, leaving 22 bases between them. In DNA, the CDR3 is TGTGCCAGCAGCCCTTTGGGGCAGGTGACGGTGAACGAGCAGTACTTC. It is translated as CASSPLGQVTVNEQYF.

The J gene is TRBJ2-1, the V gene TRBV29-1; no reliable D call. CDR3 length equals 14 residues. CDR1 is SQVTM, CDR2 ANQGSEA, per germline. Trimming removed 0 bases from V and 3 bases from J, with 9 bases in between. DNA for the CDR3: TGCAGCGTTGAAGACTCCCGGCTCTACAATGAGCAGTTCTTC. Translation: CSVEDSRLYNEQFF.

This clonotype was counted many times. This chain's CDR3 is CASSLAAASSNQPQHF. The CDR3 DNA reads as TGTGCCAGCAGCTTGGCGGCAGCTAGTAGCAATCAGCCCCAGCATTTT. The V gene is TRBV7-2, the J gene TRBJ1-5; D is ambiguous. V was trimmed by 3 bases and J by 0 bases, leaving 12 bases between them. Germline loops: CDR1 SGHTA, CDR2 FQGNSA. CDR3 size: 16 residues.

The CDR3 protein is CASSWTGDNTEAFF. CDR3 in DNA: TGTGCCAGTAGCTGGACAGGGGATAATACTGAAGCTTTCTTT. The rearrangement joins TRBV19 to TRBJ1-1; 9 bases agree with TRBD1. Germline CDR1 and CDR2: LNHDA and SQIVND (reference sequence). The CDR3 sequence is 14 residues long. V lost 6 bases to trimming and J lost 5 bases; unmatched junction nucleotides: 7.

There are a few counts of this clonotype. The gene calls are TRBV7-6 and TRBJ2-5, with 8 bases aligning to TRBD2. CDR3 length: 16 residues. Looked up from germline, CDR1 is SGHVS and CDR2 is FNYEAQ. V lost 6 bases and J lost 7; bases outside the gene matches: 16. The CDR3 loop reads CASSSETSAVFGTQYF. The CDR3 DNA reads TGTGCCAGCAGTTCCGAGACTAGCGCAGTATTTGGGACCCAGTACTTC.

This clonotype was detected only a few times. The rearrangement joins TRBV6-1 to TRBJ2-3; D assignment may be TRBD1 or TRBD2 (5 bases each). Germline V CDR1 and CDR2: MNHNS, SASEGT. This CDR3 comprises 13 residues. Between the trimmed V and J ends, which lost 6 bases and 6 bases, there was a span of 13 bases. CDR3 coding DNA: TGTGCCAGCAGCGGGACGGCACTCGATACGCAGTATTTT. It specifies CASSGTALDTQYF.

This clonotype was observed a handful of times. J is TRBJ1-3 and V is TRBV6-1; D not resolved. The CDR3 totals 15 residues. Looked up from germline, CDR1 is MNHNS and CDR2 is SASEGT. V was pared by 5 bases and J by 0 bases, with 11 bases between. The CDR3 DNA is TGTGCCAGCAGTAGAACACTCAGCTCTGGAAACACCATATATTTT. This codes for CASSRTLSSGNTIYF.

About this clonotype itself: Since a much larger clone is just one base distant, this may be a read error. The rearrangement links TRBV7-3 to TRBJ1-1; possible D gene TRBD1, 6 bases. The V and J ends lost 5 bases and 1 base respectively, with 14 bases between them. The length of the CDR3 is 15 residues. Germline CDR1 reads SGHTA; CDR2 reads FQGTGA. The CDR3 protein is CASSRKGVRNTEAFF. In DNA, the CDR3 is TGTGCCAGCAGCAGAAAGGGGGTCCGGAACACTGAAGCTTTCTTT.

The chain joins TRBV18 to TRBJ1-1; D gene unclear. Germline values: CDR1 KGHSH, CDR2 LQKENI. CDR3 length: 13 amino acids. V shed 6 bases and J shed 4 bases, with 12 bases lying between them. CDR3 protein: CASSMGSITEAFF. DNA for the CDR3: TGTGCCAGCTCCATGGGGAGCATCACTGAAGCTTTCTTT.

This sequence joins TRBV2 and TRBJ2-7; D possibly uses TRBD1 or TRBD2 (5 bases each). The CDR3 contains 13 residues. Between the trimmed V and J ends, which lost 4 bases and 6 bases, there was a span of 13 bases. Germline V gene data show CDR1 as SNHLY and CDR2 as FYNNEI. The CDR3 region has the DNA TGTGCCAGCAGTGTTGCAGGGAGAATCGAGCAGTACTTC. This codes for CASSVAGRIEQYF.

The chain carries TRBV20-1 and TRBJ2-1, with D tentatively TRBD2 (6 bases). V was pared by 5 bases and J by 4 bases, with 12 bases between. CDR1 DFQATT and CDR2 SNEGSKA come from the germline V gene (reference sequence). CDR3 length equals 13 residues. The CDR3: CSAVGLQYNEQFF. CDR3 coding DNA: TGCAGTGCTGTGGGACTCCAATACAATGAGCAGTTCTTC.